Following are 21 T cell receptor beta chains from one sample sequenced in a study of control samples from healthy donors and cancer patients (dated by TCRdb to 2018 to 2021). The library was produced with the immunoSEQ multiplex PCR assay. TCRdb retrieved this table from immuneACCESS and kept in-frame rearrangements only. Not all clones are present; in checked studies, unresolved V genes account for under half, and no reason is known for the remainder. The sample table lists some 210,000 clones, over 80% of them with a count of one. Together, the top ten hold about 2% of the sample. The material sequenced was blood. The receptors come from a young man in good health.

V usage is TRBV7-8 and J usage is TRBJ2-1, with a possible D match to TRBD2 (5 bases). The V end lost 6 bases, the J end lost 4 bases, and 13 bases lay between the germline ends. Germline V gene lookup returns CDR1 SGHVS and CDR2 FQNEAQ. The CDR3 has 14 residues. The DNA of the CDR3 is TGTGCCAGCAGTGCTGCTTCGGGGTACAATGAGCAGTTCTTC. Residues: CASSAASGYNEQFF.

The chain combines TRBV15 with TRBJ2-2, with D perhaps given as TRBD1 or TRBD2 (6 bases each). The CDR3 consists of 16 residues. Trimming shortened V by 5 bases and J by 6 bases, and 19 bases separated the two germline ends. Germline values: CDR1 LNHNV, CDR2 YYDKDF (reference sequence). CDR3 sequence reads: CATSGGSTGFAGELFF. The CDR3, as DNA: TGTGCCACCAGCGGAGGGTCTACAGGGTTTGCCGGGGAGCTGTTTTTT.

The chain recombines TRBV7-3 with TRBJ1-2; no definite D call. CDR1 is SGHTA, CDR2 FQGTGA, per germline. V was trimmed by 7 bases and J by 8 bases, leaving 17 bases between them. The CDR3 is made up of 13 amino acids. The CDR3 nucleotides are TGTGCCAGCAAACGACGCCCCCTGGGGGGCTACACCTTC. Translated, it gives CASKRRPLGGYTF.

This chain links TRBV19 with TRBJ2-2; tentative D call: TRBD1 (8 bases). V lost 3 bases to trimming and J lost 6 bases, with 14 bases between them. Germline V gene data show CDR1 as LNHDA and CDR2 as SQIVND (reference sequence). This CDR3 is 15 amino acids long. CDR3 bases: TGTGCCAGTAGTATCCAAACAGGGGGGGCCGGGGAGCTGTTTTTT. Protein: CASSIQTGGAGELFF.

The gene calls are TRBV19 and TRBJ1-3; 7 nucleotides line up with TRBD1. Germline CDR1 reads LNHDA; CDR2 reads SQIVND (reference sequence). Losses at the gene ends were 6 bases for V and 0 bases for J; bases not matched to a gene: 5. The CDR3 has 15 residues. This chain's CDR3 is CASRTGASSGNTIYF. CDR3 bases: TGTGCCAGTAGAACAGGGGCGTCCTCTGGAAACACCATATATTTT.

This chain connects TRBV18 to TRBJ2-3, with a possible D match to TRBD2 (5 bases). Per germline, CDR1 KGHSH and CDR2 LQKENI. V lost 0 bases to trimming and J lost 2 bases, with 12 bases between them. The length of the CDR3 is 16 residues. CDR3 sequence reads: CASSPPRAGFTDTQYF. In DNA form, the CDR3 reads TGTGCCAGCTCACCACCGAGGGCTGGGTTCACAGATACGCAGTATTTT.

In this sample, this clone turned up once. The V and J genes are TRBV6-5 and TRBJ2-7, with a weak D call TRBD1 (6 bases). Germline CDR1 MNHEY, CDR2 SVGAGI. V dropped 10 bases and J dropped 4 bases, with 17 bases sitting between them. The CDR3 covers 13 residues. The chain's CDR3 is CATEAGVNYEQYF. As DNA, the CDR3 is TGTGCCACCGAGGCAGGGGTTAATTACGAGCAGTACTTC.

This chain joins TRBV5-6 and TRBJ1-4; D uncertain. Germline CDR1 SGHDT, CDR2 YYEEEE. The CDR3 covers 12 residues. V lost 3 bases, J lost 8 bases, and 8 bases lay in between. The chain's CDR3 is CASSSVGEKLFF. The CDR3 region has the DNA TGTGCCAGCAGCTCCGTCGGAGAAAAACTGTTTTTT.

V is TRBV7-9 and J is TRBJ1-2, with D perhaps matching TRBD1 (5 bases). Germline CDR1 SEHNR, CDR2 FQNEAQ (reference sequence). The V and J ends lost 6 bases and 6 bases respectively, with 17 bases between them. The CDR3 covers 14 residues. The CDR3 DNA reads TGTGCCAGCAGAGGGGCGGGGCAGCAAAATGGCTACACCTTC. Translated: CASRGAGQQNGYTF.

This rearrangement joins TRBV7-2 to TRBJ2-1, with D possibly matching TRBD1 (6 bases). This CDR3 has 15 residues. CDR1 is SGHTA and CDR2 is FQGNSA in the germline V gene. V gave up 5 bases and J gave up 4 bases, with 15 bases separating them. Here the CDR3 reads CASSNRDNPYNEQFF. Written as DNA, the CDR3 is TGTGCCAGCAGCAACCGGGACAACCCTTACAATGAGCAGTTCTTC.

The rearrangement links TRBV10-2 to TRBJ1-2, with a weak D call TRBD1 (5 bases). Germline V gene data show CDR1 as WSHSY and CDR2 as SAAADI. The CDR3 has 13 residues. V lost 6 bases to trimming and J lost 4 bases, with 12 bases between them. The DNA for the CDR3 is TGCGCCAGCAGAACGGGGGGAGCCTATGGCTACACCTTC. Protein sequence: CASRTGGAYGYTF.

This chain uses TRBV14 with TRBJ2-3; maybe TRBD2 (5 bases). Germline CDR1 is SGHDN and CDR2 is FVKESK. V lost 5 bases, J lost 8 bases, and 11 bases lay in between. This CDR3 has 12 amino acids. CDR3 DNA: TGTGCCAGCAGCGTAAACCGGGGTACGCAGTATTTT. It codes for CASSVNRGTQYF.

The rearrangement uses TRBV5-8 and TRBJ1-5; tentatively, D is TRBD1 (5 bases). V lost 1 base to trimming and J lost 4 bases, with 9 bases between them. The CDR3 runs 14 residues. Germline loops: CDR1 SGHTS, CDR2 YDEGEE. CDR3 DNA sequence: TGTGCCAGCAGCTTGAAAGGGGTGAATCAGCCCCAGCATTTT. Its protein is CASSLKGVNQPQHF.

The gene calls are TRBV10-1 and TRBJ1-1; D is undetermined. V shed 0 bases and J shed 3 bases, with 14 bases lying between them. CDR3 length equals 16 residues. Germline-derived CDR1 and CDR2 are WNHNN and SYGVQD (reference sequence). CDR3 loop: CASSESRVFGDTEAFF. The CDR3 coding sequence is TGCGCCAGCAGTGAGTCGAGGGTATTCGGCGACACTGAAGCTTTCTTT.

The V call is TRBV14, the J call TRBJ2-2; unclear D gene. The CDR3 sequence is 17 residues long. With 0 bases removed from V and 5 bases from J, the gap between germline ends came to 16 bases. Germline V CDR1 and CDR2: SGHDN, FVKESK. The CDR3 region is CASSQDPPGRSTGELFF. The CDR3 coding sequence is TGTGCCAGCAGCCAAGATCCCCCGGGCCGCTCGACCGGGGAGCTGTTTTTT.

CDR3 residues: CASSGTLSGNTIYF. The CDR3, as DNA: TGTGCCAGCAGTGGGACCCTCTCTGGAAACACCATATATTTT. This chain links TRBV2 with TRBJ1-3; D gene uncertain. Germline V gives CDR1 SNHLY, CDR2 FYNNEI. Trimming took off 4 bases at V and 0 bases at J, with 7 bases between the two ends. This CDR3 region has 14 residues.

The chain couples TRBV9 to TRBJ1-4; 11 positions agree with TRBD1. J lost 7 bases, V lost 0 bases, and 2 bases had no gene match. The CDR3 runs 15 residues. Germline V gives CDR1 SGDLS, CDR2 YYNGEE. The CDR3 reads CASSVVGTGGEKLFF. The CDR3 nucleotides read TGTGCCAGCAGCGTAGTTGGGACAGGGGGTGAAAAACTGTTTTTT.

The V call is TRBV2, the J call TRBJ2-7, with 8 bases fitting TRBD2. Germline values: CDR1 SNHLY, CDR2 FYNNEI. The CDR3 contains 15 residues. J lost 1 base, V lost 4 bases, and 6 bases had no gene match. The CDR3 DNA sequence: TGTGCCAGCAGTGGCGGGACTAGATTATCCTACGAGCAGTACTTC. Its protein product is CASSGGTRLSYEQYF.

DNA of the CDR3: TGTGCCAGCAGTTACTCGAATCGGTTCTACGAGCAGTACTTC. Translation: CASSYSNRFYEQYF. The chain uses TRBV6-5 and TRBJ2-7; no clear D gene. This CDR3 has 14 amino acids. Germline V lookup: CDR1 MNHEY, CDR2 SVGAGI. V was shortened by 0 bases and J by 3 bases, with 9 bases between the two germline ends.

This sequence joins TRBV5-1 and TRBJ2-1, with D perhaps matching TRBD1 or TRBD2 (6 bases each). Trimming stripped 6 bases from V and 8 bases from J, with 24 bases between. Germline loops: CDR1 SGHRS, CDR2 YFSETQ. The CDR3 length is 16 residues. Here the CDR3 DNA reads TGCGCCAGCATCCCGGGGGCCACCATAGGTAATTATGAGCAGTTCTTC. Its translation is CASIPGATIGNYEQFF.

The rearrangement links TRBV27 to TRBJ2-7, with 11 nucleotides matching TRBD1. J gave up 1 base and V 4 bases, and 0 bases lay outside the gene matches. The length of the CDR3 is 14 residues. Germline V gene sequence: CDR1 MNHEY, CDR2 SMNVEV (reference sequence). CDR3 sequence reads: CASSWDRGSYEQYF. The CDR3 region has the DNA TGTGCCAGCAGTTGGGACAGGGGGTCCTACGAGCAGTACTTC.